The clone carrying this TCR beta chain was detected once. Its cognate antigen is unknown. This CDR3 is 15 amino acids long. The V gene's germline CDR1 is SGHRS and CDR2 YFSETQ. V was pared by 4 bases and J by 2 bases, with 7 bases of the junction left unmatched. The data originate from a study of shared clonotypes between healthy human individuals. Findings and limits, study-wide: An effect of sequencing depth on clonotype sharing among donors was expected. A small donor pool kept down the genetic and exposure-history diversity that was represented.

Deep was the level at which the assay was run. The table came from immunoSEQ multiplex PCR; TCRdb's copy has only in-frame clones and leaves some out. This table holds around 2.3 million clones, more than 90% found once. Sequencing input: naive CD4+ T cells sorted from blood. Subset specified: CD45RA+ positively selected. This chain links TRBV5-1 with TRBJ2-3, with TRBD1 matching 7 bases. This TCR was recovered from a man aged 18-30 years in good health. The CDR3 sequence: CASSPEGAVTDTQYF. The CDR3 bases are TGCGCCAGCAGCCCCGAGGGGGCTGTCACAGATACGCAGTATTTT.